The rows below give T cell receptor beta chains drawn from one sample of a study of CD8 T cells in ankylosing spondylitis. TCRdb itself ran the 5' RACE reads through MiXCR, one entry per CDR3 protein. The table has some 300,000 distinct CDR3 sequences, around 20% seen once. The sequenced material came from blood, either unsorted or a sorted T cell fraction (not recorded which). All receptors derive from a female donor with ankylosing spondylitis or in good health (not recorded which). Both conserved end residues are part of each CDR3. A D gene is named only where the DNA matches it firmly. Not all rows give a size; the values are once, few, many and, for expanded clones, a class.

CDR3aa	CDR3nt	v_gene	abundance	j_gene	d_gene
CASSPRVAGRENEQYF	TGCGCCAGCAGCCCCAGAGTGGCAGGGCGGGAAAACGAGCAGTACTTC	TRBV4-3	many	TRBJ2-7	NA
CASSLTGRTGELFF	TGTGCCAGCAGCTTGACAGGAAGAACCGGGGAGCTGTTTTTT	TRBV7-3	many	TRBJ2-2	NA
CASSLRTGNTEAFF	TGTGCCAGCAGTCTACGGACAGGGAACACTGAAGCTTTCTTT	TRBV28	NA	TRBJ1-1	TRBD1
CSARGDYSYNEQFF	TGCAGTGCTAGAGGGGATTACTCCTACAATGAGCAGTTCTTC	TRBV20-1	few	TRBJ2-1	NA
CSAPGTSGLREQFF	TGCAGTGCTCCCGGGACTAGCGGCCTACGGGAGCAGTTCTTC	TRBV20-1	many	TRBJ2-1	TRBD2
CASSKLAGWPGELFF	TGTGCCAGCAGCAAACTAGCGGGATGGCCCGGGGAGCTGTTTTTT	TRBV6-1	NA	TRBJ2-2	TRBD2
CASSLIGEQFF	TGTGCCAGCAGCCTGATCGGTGAGCAGTTCTTC	TRBV7-3	many	TRBJ2-1	NA
CASSEMSYEQYF	TGTGCCAGCAGTGAGATGAGCTACGAGCAGTACTTC	TRBV2	NA	TRBJ2-7	NA
CASSSLGEGNQPQHF	TGTGCCAGCAGTTCACTAGGAGAGGGAAATCAGCCCCAGCATTTT	TRBV28	NA	TRBJ1-5	NA
CASSSRGSDTQYF	TGTGCCAGCAGCTCTCGGGGTTCGGATACGCAGTATTTT	TRBV7-2	NA	TRBJ2-3	NA
CSAGSLLKIEPYGYTF	TGCAGTGCTGGGTCCCTGCTTAAGATAGAACCCTATGGCTACACCTTC	TRBV20-1	many	TRBJ1-2	NA
CASSSPGTSGFTDTQYF	TGTGCCAGCAGCTCACCAGGGACTAGCGGGTTCACAGATACGCAGTATTTT	TRBV7-2	NA	TRBJ2-3	TRBD2
CASSLQPWTSGRDEQFF	TGTGCCAGCAGTTTGCAACCTTGGACTAGCGGGAGAGATGAGCAGTTCTTC	TRBV27	NA	TRBJ2-1	TRBD2
CASSYPEGRDRDNEQFF	TGTGCCAGCAGTTACCCAGAAGGCCGGGACAGGGACAATGAGCAGTTCTTC	TRBV6-6	NA	TRBJ2-1	TRBD1
CASSGGLASTDTQYF	TGTGCCAGCAGTGGGGGACTAGCGAGCACAGATACGCAGTATTTT	TRBV12-3/TRBV12-4	NA	TRBJ2-3	TRBD2
CASSFGTGVSGANVLTF	TGTGCCAGCAGCTTTGGGACAGGCGTCTCTGGGGCCAACGTCCTGACTTTC	TRBV5-6	NA	TRBJ2-6	TRBD1
CASSSPGQGSWKLFF	TGTGCCAGCAGTTCCCCCGGACAGGGTAGTTGGAAACTGTTTTTT	TRBV6-5	NA	TRBJ1-4	TRBD1
CASSHTGEDDTF	TGCGCCAGCAGCCATACAGGGGAAGATGACACCTTC	TRBV5-1	few	TRBJ1-2	TRBD1
CSARPGVDAQYF	TGCAGTGCTAGACCAGGGGTGGACGCGCAGTATTTT	TRBV20-1	many	TRBJ2-3	NA
CASSKRTSGNNEQFF	TGTGCCAGCAGCAAAAGGACTAGCGGAAACAATGAGCAGTTCTTC	TRBV7-3	NA	TRBJ2-1	TRBD2
CASSLRTGVDSYNSPLHF	TGTGCCAGCAGCCTTCGGACAGGGGTAGACTCCTATAATTCACCCCTCCACTTT	TRBV11-1	NA	TRBJ1-6	TRBD1
CASNSGTNKYEQYF	TGTGCCAGCAATTCCGGGACAAATAAATACGAGCAGTACTTC	TRBV28	NA	TRBJ2-7	NA
CISREVINYEQYF	TGCATCAGCAGAGAGGTGATCAACTACGAGCAGTACTTC	TRBV5-1	NA	TRBJ2-7	NA
CASSQERGSTDTQYF	TGCGCCAGCAGCCAAGAGAGAGGGAGCACAGATACGCAGTATTTT	TRBV4-3	many	TRBJ2-3	NA
CASSLDRGDIGELFF	TGCGCCAGCAGCTTGGACAGGGGCGATATCGGGGAGCTGTTTTTT	TRBV5-1	few	TRBJ2-2	TRBD1
CASSKEEGSGPKQFF	TGTGCCAGCAGCAAAGAGGAGGGTTCGGGGCCCAAGCAGTTCTTC	TRBV21-1	few	TRBJ2-1	NA
CASSHSAKENSPLHF	TGTGCCAGCAGTCATTCAGCCAAGGAAAATTCACCCCTCCACTTT	TRBV6-1	NA	TRBJ1-6	NA
CAWSARLPTKRVYNEQFF	TGTGCCTGGAGTGCCAGACTCCCGACTAAGCGGGTCTACAATGAGCAGTTCTTC	TRBV30	many	TRBJ2-1	NA
CASSPRTDSTGELFF	TGTGCCAGCTCACCTCGGACAGATTCCACCGGGGAGCTGTTTTTT	TRBV18	few	TRBJ2-2	NA
CSAFPLPGLAQGEQYF	TGCAGTGCTTTCCCACTACCGGGACTAGCGCAGGGGGAGCAGTACTTC	TRBV20-1	NA	TRBJ2-7	TRBD2
CASSYSTGEAFF	TGTGCCAGCAGTTACTCGACGGGCGAAGCTTTCTTT	TRBV6-6	many	TRBJ1-1	NA
CSGTSTQEIQYF	TGCAGTGGGACTAGCACCCAAGAGATCCAGTACTTC	TRBV20-1	NA	TRBJ2-5	TRBD2
CASSQELRYNEQFF	TGCGCCAGCAGCCAAGAATTACGGTACAATGAGCAGTTCTTC	TRBV4-3	NA	TRBJ2-1	NA
CASKEGNEQFF	TGTGCCAGTAAAGAGGGTAATGAGCAGTTCTTC	TRBV19	NA	TRBJ2-1	NA
CSISQGRTYEQYF	TGCAGCATCTCACAGGGGAGGACCTACGAGCAGTACTTC	TRBV29-1	NA	TRBJ2-7	NA
CASRAEYYNSPLHF	TGTGCCAGCCGGGCAGAATACTATAATTCACCCCTCCACTTT	TRBV12-3/TRBV12-4	NA	TRBJ1-6	NA
CASSLGPGYQETQYF	TGTGCCAGCAGCTTAGGGCCGGGGTACCAAGAGACCCAGTACTTC	TRBV7-2	NA	TRBJ2-5	NA
CASSSQGGQGLAGKNIQYF	TGTGCCAGCAGCTCCCAAGGGGGGCAAGGTCTAGCGGGCAAAAACATTCAGTACTTC	TRBV7-8	NA	TRBJ2-4	TRBD2
CASSSLLDTQYF	TGTGCCAGCAGCTCACTTTTGGATACGCAGTATTTT	TRBV7-9	few	TRBJ2-3	NA
CASSLRRIQETQYF	TGTGCCAGCAGTTTAAGGAGGATTCAAGAGACCCAGTACTTC	TRBV12-3/TRBV12-4	NA	TRBJ2-5	NA
CSVLVGAPNEQFF	TGCAGCGTTTTAGTGGGGGCCCCTAATGAGCAGTTCTTC	TRBV29-1	few	TRBJ2-1	NA
CASSIRGASGNTIYF	TGTGCCAGCAGTATTAGGGGGGCCTCTGGAAACACCATATATTTT	TRBV12-3/TRBV12-4	few	TRBJ1-3	NA
CASSRRGERGSYNEQFF	TGTGCCAGCAGCCGACGGGGTGAGCGGGGCTCCTACAATGAGCAGTTCTTC	TRBV11-2	few	TRBJ2-1	TRBD2
CASSQGLAGPYEQYF	TGCGCCAGCAGCCAAGGACTAGCGGGACCCTACGAGCAGTACTTC	TRBV4-1	few	TRBJ2-7	TRBD2
CASSTRPMHTEAFF	TGTGCCAGCAGCACACGTCCGATGCACACTGAAGCTTTCTTT	TRBV7-9	NA	TRBJ1-1	NA
CASSRQATSYEQYF	TGTGCCAGCAGCAGACAGGCGACCTCCTACGAGCAGTACTTC	TRBV3-1	few	TRBJ2-7	NA
CASPQVADSSYNEQFF	TGTGCCAGCCCCCAGGTAGCCGATAGCTCCTACAATGAGCAGTTCTTC	TRBV12-3/TRBV12-4	many	TRBJ2-1	NA
CASSEVGLNEQFF	TGTGCCAGCAGCGAGGTCGGGTTGAATGAGCAGTTCTTC	TRBV9	few	TRBJ2-1	NA
CASSPQGSSYEQYF	TGTGCCAGCTCGCCGCAGGGGAGCTCCTACGAGCAGTACTTC	TRBV2	few	TRBJ2-7	NA
CASSPRGGDVTYEQYF	TGTGCCAGCAGCCCCCGAGGCGGGGACGTCACCTACGAGCAGTACTTC	TRBV7-2	few	TRBJ2-7	NA
CASSLTGASTDTQYF	TGTGCCAGCAGCTTAACCGGGGCAAGCACAGATACGCAGTATTTT	TRBV5-5	many	TRBJ2-3	NA
CASSLEGRSNTEAFF	TGCGCCAGCAGCTTGGAGGGCAGGTCGAACACTGAAGCTTTCTTT	TRBV5-1	NA	TRBJ1-1	NA
CATSRFGQGARNEQFF	TGTGCCACCAGCAGATTTGGACAGGGGGCGAGGAATGAGCAGTTCTTC	TRBV15	NA	TRBJ2-1	TRBD1
CASSPFSGSSYNEQFF	TGCGCCAGCAGCCCCTTTAGCGGGAGCTCCTACAATGAGCAGTTCTTC	TRBV4-3	NA	TRBJ2-1	TRBD2
CATGRGGGYTF	TGTGCCACCGGCCGGGGGGGAGGCTACACCTTC	TRBV28	few	TRBJ1-2	NA
CASSFSASGRAADTQYF	TGTGCCAGCAGTTTTTCAGCTAGCGGGAGGGCTGCAGATACGCAGTATTTT	TRBV6-2/TRBV6-3	NA	TRBJ2-3	TRBD2
CSTRRLADNEQFF	TGCAGTACCCGCCGACTAGCGGACAATGAGCAGTTCTTC	TRBV20-1	few	TRBJ2-1	TRBD2